This T cell receptor beta chain originates from a study of CD8 T cells in ankylosing spondylitis. Trimming stripped 4 bases from V and 1 base from J, with 16 bases between. Germline CDR1 is KGHDR and CDR2 is SFDVKD. The CDR3 covers 17 residues. Making the TCR beta libraries involved quantitative 5'-RACE with molecular barcodes. TCRdb reprocessed the 5' RACE reads via MiXCR and lists one record per CDR3 protein. The sample includes 300,000 to 400,000 distinct CDR3 sequences, approximately 22% of them seen just once. The J gene is TRBJ1-5, the V gene TRBV24-1, with TRBD1 as a possible D gene (5 bases). This receptor was obtained from a male donor with ankylosing spondylitis or in good health (not recorded which). Sequencing used blood, either unsorted or a sorted T cell fraction (not recorded which). In nucleotides, the CDR3 is TGTGCCACCAGTGACCCCCGCAGGGCGGGCAGCAATCAGCCCCAGCATTTT. Translation: CATSDPRRAGSNQPQHF.